Each of the 3 T cell receptor beta chains below was sequenced from the same sample in a study of blood T cell repertoires in COVID-19. Libraries were prepared by immunoSEQ multiplex PCR; TCRdb keeps only in-frame clonotypes and omits some of them. The table shows about 200,000 clones, with 78% occurring only once. Sequenced material: peripheral blood. Receptors were obtained from a woman of 80 years or more with active or convalescent COVID-19.

J is TRBJ1-2 and V is TRBV4-2; D is undetermined. The germline V and J ends were trimmed by 1 base and 5 bases, with 5 bases remaining between them. This CDR3 spans 12 amino acids. Germline V gene data show CDR1 as LGHNA and CDR2 as YNFKEQ. CDR3 sequence: CASSQGLYGYTF. CDR3 in DNA: TGTGCCAGCAGCCAAGGACTGTATGGCTACACCTTC.

The chain is built from TRBV19 and TRBJ2-2, with D tentatively TRBD2 (5 bases). The CDR3 has 16 amino acids. Germline V CDR1 and CDR2: LNHDA, SQIVND (reference sequence). Trimming stripped 3 bases from V and 4 bases from J, with 15 bases between. The CDR3 is CASSMRVTRSTGELFF. The CDR3 DNA is TGTGCCAGTAGTATGAGGGTCACCCGGAGCACCGGGGAGCTGTTTTTT.

The chain couples TRBV15 to TRBJ2-5; 9 bases agree with TRBD2. The CDR3 runs to 17 residues. V lost 0 bases, J lost 3 bases, and 8 bases stayed unmatched. Per the germline V gene, CDR1 is LNHNV and CDR2 is YYDKDF (reference sequence). This CDR3 is CATSRDRKRGAKETQYF. In DNA, the CDR3 is TGTGCCACCAGCAGAGATCGGAAGCGGGGGGCAAAAGAGACCCAGTACTTC.